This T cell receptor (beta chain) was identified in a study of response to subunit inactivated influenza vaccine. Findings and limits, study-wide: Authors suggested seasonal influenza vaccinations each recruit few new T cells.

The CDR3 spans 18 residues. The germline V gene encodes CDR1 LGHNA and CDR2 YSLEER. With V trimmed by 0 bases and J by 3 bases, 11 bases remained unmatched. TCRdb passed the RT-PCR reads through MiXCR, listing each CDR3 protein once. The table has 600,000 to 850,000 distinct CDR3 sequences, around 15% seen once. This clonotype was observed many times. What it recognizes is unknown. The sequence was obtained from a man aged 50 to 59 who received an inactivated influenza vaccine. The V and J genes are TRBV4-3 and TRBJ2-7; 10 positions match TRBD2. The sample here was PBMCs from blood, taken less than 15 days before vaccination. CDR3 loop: CASSQEWGLASGSYEQYF. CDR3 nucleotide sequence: TGCGCCAGCAGCCAAGAATGGGGATTGGCTAGCGGGAGCTACGAGCAGTACTTC.